Listed here are 27 T cell receptor beta chains from one sample, sequenced in a study of T cells in Graves' hyperthyroidism and ophthalmopathy. Amplification of TCR beta CDR3 regions was performed using RNA transcripts as template. TCR CDR3 underwent first-round RT-PCR with the HTBI primer set. One entry per CDR3 protein, called by TCRdb with MiXCR from the multiplex PCR reads. The sample has approximately 400,000 distinct CDR3 sequences, about 15% seen once. The sample comprised blood. Receptors were obtained from a woman between 18 and 29 years old with Graves' hyperthyroidism.

This clonotype was counted ten times or more. The J gene is TRBJ2-3, the V gene TRBV4-1, with 11 bases that match TRBD2. After removal of 4 bases from V and 5 bases from J, the junction contained 5 bases not matched to a gene. CDR3 length: 15 residues. Germline CDR1 reads MGHRA; CDR2 reads YSYEKL. The CDR3 DNA reads as TGCGCCAGCAGCCTGACTAGCGGGGCAGGAGATACGCAGTATTTT. Protein product: CASSLTSGAGDTQYF.

This clonotype was recorded at least ten times. The CDR3 DNA sequence: TGTGCCAGCAGTCTCACTGGGGGGACAGGCAATGGCTACACCTTC. It encodes CASSLTGGTGNGYTF. The chain links TRBV2 to TRBJ1-2; 8 bases line up with TRBD1. With 5 bases clipped from V and 6 bases from J, the junction kept 11 bases outside the gene matches. Germline V gene lookup returns CDR1 SNHLY and CDR2 FYNNEI. CDR3 length: 15 amino acids.

The genes are TRBV19 and TRBJ1-5, with no clear D. The CDR3 runs 17 residues. In germline, CDR1 is LNHDA, CDR2 SQIVND (reference sequence). The V and J ends lost 2 bases and 0 bases respectively, with 14 bases between them. CDR3 DNA: TGTGCCAGTAGTATATATCACGGCGCCTATAGCAATCAGCCCCAGCATTTT. It yields the protein CASSIYHGAYSNQPQHF. Full variable domain (missing parts from reference TRBV19 and TRBJ1-5): DGGITQSPKYLFRKEGQNVTLSCEQNLNHDAMYWYRQDPGQGLRLIYYSQIVNDFQKGDIAEGYSVSREKKESFPLTVTSAQKNPTAFYLCASSIYHGAYSNQPQHFGDGTRLSIL.

This clonotype occurred many times. J is TRBJ2-7 and V is TRBV6-6; 7 nucleotides line up with TRBD1. CDR3 size: 11 residues. J gave up 11 bases and V 2 bases, and 3 bases lay outside the gene matches. CDR1 is MNHNY and CDR2 is SVGAGI in the germline V gene (reference sequence). The CDR3 reads CASSYEGAEYF. In DNA form, the CDR3 reads TGTGCCAGCAGTTACGAGGGGGCCGAGTACTTC.

This clonotype was observed a handful of times. The chain couples TRBV19 to TRBJ1-1; TRBD1 aligns across 9 bases. This CDR3 is 14 amino acids long. Trimming removed 4 bases from V and 3 bases from J; junction bases left unmatched: 3. CDR1 and CDR2 from the germline V gene are LNHDA and SQIVND (reference sequence). The CDR3 nucleotides are TGTGCCAGTAGTACCACAGGGGGCTACACTGAAGCTTTCTTT. Its protein is CASSTTGGYTEAFF.

Many counts were recorded for this clonotype. The chain recombines TRBV4-1 with TRBJ2-1, with 11 bases lining up with TRBD2. Germline values: CDR1 MGHRA, CDR2 YSYEKL. V shed 4 bases, J shed 5 bases, and the junction held 7 bases outside the gene matches. The CDR3 sequence is 16 residues long. CDR3 coding DNA: TGCGCCAGCAGCCGACATAGCGGGGGGGCCCACAATGAGCAGTTCTTC. Encoded protein: CASSRHSGGAHNEQFF.

This clonotype was picked up one time. At one boundary the junction diverges from the germline segment, which might be a read error. V gene TRBV27 combines with J gene TRBJ1-4, with D hard to call. CDR1 and CDR2 (germline): MNHEY, SMNVEV (reference sequence). The CDR3 has 16 amino acids. The CDR3 DNA sequence: TGTGCCAGCAGTTTCCGGCAACAAACAACTAACGAAAAACTGTTTTTT. This translates into CASSFRQQTTNEKLFF. The full variable domain, in which reference TRBV27 and TRBJ1-4 provide the parts outside the CDR3, is EAQVTQNPRYLITVTGKKLTVTCSQNMNHEYMSWYRQDPGLGLRQIYYSMNVEVTDKGDVPEGYKVSRKEKRNFPLILESPSPNQTSLYFCASSFRQQTTNEKLFFGSGTQLSVL.

This clonotype has a count of ten or more. This chain links TRBV7-2 with TRBJ2-1; D is perhaps TRBD1 or TRBD2 (5 bases each). Germline V gene sequence: CDR1 SGHTA, CDR2 FQGNSA. The CDR3 length is 13 residues. The V end lost 1 base, the J end lost 9 bases, and 10 bases lay between the germline ends. The CDR3 DNA reads as TGTGCCAGCAGCTTAGGAGGGGCCGGTGAGCAGTTCTTC. Residues: CASSLGGAGEQFF.

This clonotype has just one count. V usage is TRBV5-1 and J usage is TRBJ2-2; 7 nucleotides match TRBD1. The CDR3 has 15 residues. V was pared by 3 bases and J by 4 bases, with 6 bases of the junction left unmatched. Germline V gene lookup returns CDR1 SGHRS and CDR2 YFSETQ. DNA for the CDR3: TGCGCCAGCAGCTGGACAGGACAAAGCACCGGGGAGCTGTTTTTT. This sequence encodes CASSWTGQSTGELFF.

This clonotype was seen repeatedly, ten times or more. The rearrangement links TRBV24-1 to TRBJ2-3, with 11 bases fitting TRBD2. Germline CDR1 reads KGHDR; CDR2 reads SFDVKD. The V segment lost 4 bases and the J segment 1 base; nucleotides outside the gene matches: 9. The CDR3 length is 18 residues. CDR3 in DNA: TGTGCCACCAGTGAAACTCGTCCGGGACTAGCGGGCACAGATACGCAGTATTTT. Protein: CATSETRPGLAGTDTQYF.

This chain links TRBV20-1 with TRBJ1-6; perhaps TRBD1 as D (6 bases). The length of the CDR3 is 14 residues. Germline-derived CDR1 and CDR2 are DFQATT and SNEGSKA (reference sequence). Between the trimmed V and J ends, which lost 5 bases and 7 bases, there was a span of 15 bases. CDR3: CSAGETGSNSPLHF. The CDR3 coding sequence is TGCAGTGCTGGTGAGACAGGATCGAATTCACCCCTCCACTTT.

This clonotype was detected ten times or more. The chain's CDR3 is CATSKGGSYNEQFF. In nucleotides, the CDR3 is TGTGCCACCAGTAAAGGTGGGAGCTACAATGAGCAGTTCTTC. The chain recombines TRBV24-1 with TRBJ2-1, with TRBD2 as a possible D gene (5 bases). V was cut by 6 bases and J by 3 bases, with 11 bases left in between. In germline, CDR1 is KGHDR, CDR2 SFDVKD. CDR3 length equals 14 residues.

This clonotype was detected only once. This chain uses TRBV11-1 with TRBJ1-1; no definite D call. V was shortened by 6 bases and J by 4 bases, with 6 bases between the two germline ends. Germline loops: CDR1 SGHAT, CDR2 FQDESV (reference sequence). The CDR3 consists of 11 residues. The CDR3 DNA sequence: TGTGCCAGCAGGGGAGCCACTGAAGCTTTCTTT. It codes for CASRGATEAFF.

This clonotype was seen repeatedly, ten times or more. The chain combines TRBV6-1 with TRBJ2-2; no clear D. The CDR3 covers 14 residues. The germline V and J ends were trimmed by 2 bases and 6 bases, with 10 bases remaining between them. The germline CDR1 and CDR2 sequences are MNHNS and SASEGT. The CDR3 DNA reads TGTGCCAGCAGTGAACTATCCGGATCCGGGGAGCTGTTTTTT. This encodes CASSELSGSGELFF.

There are many counts of this clonotype. This sequence joins TRBV20-1 and TRBJ2-3, with 13 bases that match TRBD2. The length of the CDR3 is 13 residues. The V segment lost 6 bases and the J segment 4 bases; nucleotides outside the gene matches: 1. The germline V gene encodes CDR1 DFQATT and CDR2 SNEGSKA (reference sequence). CDR3 amino acids: CSAGLAGADTQYF. The DNA of the CDR3 is TGCAGTGCCGGACTAGCGGGAGCAGATACGCAGTATTTT.

This clonotype has at least ten counts. V and J are TRBV5-1 and TRBJ1-3, with 9 bases matching TRBD1. The CDR3 contains 15 residues. The V gene's germline CDR1 is SGHRS and CDR2 YFSETQ. V was pared by 7 bases and J by 1 base, with 6 bases of the junction left unmatched. CDR3 DNA: TGCGCCAGCGGGGGACAGGGTGAATCTGGAAACACCATATATTTT. Translated, it gives CASGGQGESGNTIYF.

This clonotype was counted ten times or more. J is TRBJ2-5 and V is TRBV6-1; either TRBD1 or TRBD2 may fit D (5 bases each). The V end lost 7 bases, the J end lost 5 bases, and 14 bases lay between the germline ends. Looked up from germline, CDR1 is MNHNS and CDR2 is SASEGT. This CDR3 contains 13 residues. This chain's CDR3 is CASTRDLTETQYF. DNA of the CDR3: TGTGCCAGCACCCGGGACCTAACGGAGACCCAGTACTTC.

This rearrangement joins TRBV7-9 to TRBJ1-1, with 11 bases that match TRBD1. Trimming cost V 5 bases and J 11 bases; bases outside gene matches: 16. Germline V gives CDR1 SEHNR, CDR2 FQNEAQ (reference sequence). This CDR3 spans 16 amino acids. This chain's CDR3 is CASSHTPGQGDRGAFF. The CDR3 nucleotides read TGTGCCAGCAGCCACACCCCGGGACAGGGGGACCGTGGTGCTTTCTTT.

This clonotype was counted at least ten times. V is TRBV7-3 and J is TRBJ2-5; 8 positions match TRBD1. CDR3 length equals 17 residues. J gave up 1 base and V 2 bases, and 9 bases lay outside the gene matches. Germline CDR1 reads SGHTA; CDR2 reads FQGTGA. The CDR3 DNA sequence: TGTGCCAGCAGCTTAGGCACAGGGGGGAAGGCCCAAGAGACCCAGTACTTC. This sequence encodes CASSLGTGGKAQETQYF.

The sample holds many counts of this clonotype. This rearrangement joins TRBV29-1 to TRBJ2-3; tentatively, D is TRBD1 (7 bases). The ends were cut back, 3 bases at V and 5 bases at J, with 12 bases in the middle. This CDR3 region has 13 residues. In germline, CDR1 is SQVTM, CDR2 ANQGSEA. In DNA, the CDR3 is TGCAGCGTTGAGGAGGGGGCTAAAGATACGCAGTATTTT. Amino acids: CSVEEGAKDTQYF.

This clonotype was detected many times. For the CDR3, the DNA is TGTGCCAGCAGCCCGAGCGGAGTGAACACCGGGGAGCTGTTTTTT. It translates to CASSPSGVNTGELFF. This rearrangement joins TRBV7-9 to TRBJ2-2; D is perhaps TRBD2 (5 bases). CDR3 length equals 15 residues. V lost 5 bases and J lost 1, with 11 bases in between. Germline values: CDR1 SEHNR, CDR2 FQNEAQ (reference sequence). The whole variable domain, filled in from reference TRBV7-9 and TRBJ2-2, reads DTGVSQNPRHKITKRGQNVTFRCDPISEHNRLYWYRQTLGQGPEFLTYFQNEAQLEKSRLLSDRFSAERPKGSFSTLEIQRTEQGDSAMYLCASSPSGVNTGELFFGEGSRLTVL.

This clonotype was counted at least ten times. The chain is built from TRBV2 and TRBJ2-3, with D possibly being TRBD1 (6 bases). This CDR3 has 14 residues. Germline CDR1 SNHLY, CDR2 FYNNEI. The V gene lost 4 bases and the J gene lost 6 bases, with 14 bases spanning the gap. CDR3 sequence (DNA): TGTGCCAGCAGTGGACAGGTAGTATCGGATACGCAGTATTTT. Residues: CASSGQVVSDTQYF.

Ten or more counts support this clonotype. V and J are TRBV20-1 and TRBJ2-5; D is unresolved. This CDR3 spans 10 amino acids. V shed 6 bases and J shed 5 bases, with 7 bases lying between them. Germline lookup yields CDR1 DFQATT and CDR2 SNEGSKA (reference sequence). CDR3 sequence reads: CSAGRETQYF. CDR3 DNA sequence: TGCAGTGCAGGGCGGGAGACCCAGTACTTC.

This clonotype was seen many times. The chain combines TRBV6-4 with TRBJ2-3; D not resolved. This CDR3 contains 14 residues. From germline, CDR1 is MRHNA and CDR2 SNTAGT. V lost 2 bases to trimming and J lost 0 bases, with 6 bases between them. The CDR3 protein is CASSDSDSTDTQYF. The DNA of the CDR3 is TGTGCCAGCAGTGACAGCGACAGCACAGATACGCAGTATTTT.

The table lists this clonotype with many counts. The chain uses TRBV5-8 and TRBJ1-2; weak D call: TRBD1 (5 bases). V was pared by 5 bases and J by 8 bases, with 16 bases between. This CDR3 contains 13 residues. CDR1 SGHTS and CDR2 YDEGEE come from the germline V gene. CDR3 amino acids: CASSSDPGAGYTF. CDR3 coding DNA: TGTGCCAGCAGTTCAGACCCCGGGGCGGGCTACACCTTC.

Many counts were recorded for this clonotype. The J gene is TRBJ2-7, the V gene TRBV12-3 or TRBV12-4; D remains unclear. Deletions cut 3 bases from V and 3 bases from J, with 9 bases between. The CDR3 totals 13 residues. The CDR3 DNA is TGTGCCAGCAGTTTGGAGCTAGACTACGAGCAGTACTTC. This sequence encodes CASSLELDYEQYF.

Ten or more counts support this clonotype. The chain combines TRBV6-1 with TRBJ2-2; TRBD2 agrees at 8 bases. The V segment lost 7 bases and the J segment 4 bases; nucleotides outside the gene matches: 5. Germline CDR1 MNHNS, CDR2 SASEGT. The CDR3 is made up of 14 amino acids. The CDR3, as DNA: TGTGCCAGCAAAGCGGGAGTTAGCACCGGGGAGCTGTTTTTT. Translation gives CASKAGVSTGELFF.